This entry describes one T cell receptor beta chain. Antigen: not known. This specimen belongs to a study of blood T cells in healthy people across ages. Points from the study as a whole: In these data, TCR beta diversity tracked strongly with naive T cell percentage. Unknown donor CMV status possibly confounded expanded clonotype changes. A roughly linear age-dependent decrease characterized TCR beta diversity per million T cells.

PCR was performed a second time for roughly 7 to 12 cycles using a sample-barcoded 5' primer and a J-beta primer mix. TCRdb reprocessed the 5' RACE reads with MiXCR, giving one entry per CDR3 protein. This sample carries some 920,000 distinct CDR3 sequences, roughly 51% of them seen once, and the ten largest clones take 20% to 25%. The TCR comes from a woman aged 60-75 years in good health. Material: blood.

The CDR3 sequence is CASKDGYTGELFF. The CDR3 nucleotides are TGTGCCAGCAAGGACGGATACACCGGGGAGCTGTTTTTT. The chain is built from TRBV25-1 and TRBJ2-2; D ambiguous. The CDR3 sequence is 13 residues long. Germline loops: CDR1 MGHDK, CDR2 SYGVNS. The V end was cut by 7 bases, the J end by 3 bases, with 9 bases between.